This T cell receptor (beta chain) stems from a study of cytomegalovirus exposure and HLA in healthy donors. V trimming: 5 bases; J trimming: 2 bases; junction bases outside the gene matches: 8. CDR3 length: 15 amino acids. Per the germline V gene, CDR1 is SNHLY and CDR2 is FYNNEI. In the PCR, 60 Vbeta and 13 Jbeta primers were used. Using immunoSEQ multiplex PCR, the repertoire was profiled, and TCRdb retains in-frame clones only, with some absent. Found here are some 150,000 clones, 70% to 85% of them singletons; the top ten hold about 3.8%. The chain joins TRBV2 to TRBJ1-2; 7 bases agree with TRBD1. Sequences were obtained from PBMCs. This receptor was identified in a young man in good health and CMV-seropositive. CDR3 in DNA: TGTGCCAGCAGTTCACAGGGGCCGGGAAACTATGGCTACACCTTC. Residues: CASSSQGPGNYGYTF.